One and the same sample provided the 25 T cell receptor beta chains below, sequenced in a study of cytomegalovirus exposure and HLA in healthy donors. In the PCR, 60 Vbeta and 13 Jbeta primers were used. Data came from immunoSEQ multiplex PCR; TCRdb stores just in-frame clones and leaves some out. The table lists about 69,000 clones, around 66% of them singletons. Sequencing was performed on PBMCs. The receptors stem from a male donor in good health and CMV-seropositive.

CDR3 residues: CASSFPSGSPFF. The CDR3 bases are TGTGCCAGCAGCTTTCCTAGCGGGAGTCCGTTCTTC. V gene TRBV7-3 combines with J gene TRBJ2-1, with 10 bases that match TRBD2. V shed 3 bases and J 15 bases; nucleotides not matched to a gene: 5. Looked up from germline, CDR1 is SGHTA and CDR2 is FQGTGA. This CDR3 has 12 residues.

V is TRBV18 and J is TRBJ2-7; the D is unclear. Germline CDR1 reads KGHSH; CDR2 reads LQKENI. The CDR3 extends over 15 amino acids. The V end lost 1 base, the J end lost 0 bases, and 10 bases lay between the germline ends. In DNA form, the CDR3 reads TGTGCCAGCTCACCACAGATATCGAGCTCCTACGAGCAGTACTTC. This encodes CASSPQISSSYEQYF.

The rearrangement uses TRBV27 and TRBJ1-5; D might be TRBD1 (6 bases). Germline V gene sequence: CDR1 MNHEY, CDR2 SMNVEV (reference sequence). This CDR3 region has 15 residues. The V end lost 5 bases, the J end lost 2 bases, and 13 bases lay between the germline ends. CDR3 amino acids: CASSPQGQRNQPQHF. The CDR3 DNA is TGTGCCAGCAGTCCGCAAGGACAGCGCAATCAGCCCCAGCATTTT.

The CDR3 nucleotides are TGTGCCAGCAGTGAAACGGAGAGGAGGGGTATGGGCTATGGCTACACCTTC. It translates to CASSETERRGMGYGYTF. This chain links TRBV2 with TRBJ1-2; TRBD1 is a possible D gene (5 bases). V lost 2 bases and J lost 4, with 20 bases in between. Germline loops: CDR1 SNHLY, CDR2 FYNNEI. This CDR3 region has 17 residues.

The genes are TRBV5-5 and TRBJ2-7; 8 bases are a match to TRBD1. Germline V CDR1 and CDR2: SGHKS, YYEKEE (reference sequence). Trimming took 0 bases from V and 2 from J; bases not matched to a gene: 7. CDR3 length equals 16 residues. The CDR3 here is CASSLEGTGRAYEQYF. The DNA for the CDR3 is TGTGCCAGCAGCTTGGAAGGGACAGGCCGAGCCTACGAGCAGTACTTC.

CDR3 sequence (DNA): TGTGCCAGTAGGGGACTAGCGGGGGAGAGCGAGCAGTACTTC. Its translation is CASRGLAGESEQYF. The gene calls are TRBV19 and TRBJ2-7, with TRBD2 matching 14 bases. The junction had 4 bases not matched to a gene; V was cut back by 6 bases and J by 6 bases. The germline V gene has CDR1 LNHDA and CDR2 SQIVND (reference sequence). The CDR3 runs 14 residues.

The chain is built from TRBV20-1 and TRBJ1-2; no clear D. The V gene's germline CDR1 is DFQATT and CDR2 SNEGSKA (reference sequence). The CDR3 covers 10 residues. Trimming shortened V by 6 bases and J by 3 bases, and 5 bases separated the two germline ends. The CDR3 DNA is TGCAGTGCCCGCGACTATGGCTACACCTTC. Translating it yields CSARDYGYTF.

The genes are TRBV13 and TRBJ2-1; D ambiguous. Trimming took 6 bases from V and 8 from J, leaving 20 bases between them. Germline values: CDR1 PRHDT, CDR2 FYEKMQ (reference sequence). The CDR3 has 15 amino acids. CDR3 residues: CASSELAIGEDEQFF. In nucleotides, the CDR3 is TGTGCCAGCAGTGAATTAGCCATAGGAGAAGATGAGCAGTTCTTC. Variable domain in full (rest from reference TRBV13 and TRBJ2-1): AAGVIQSPRHLIKEKRETATLKCYPIPRHDTVYWYQQGPGQDPQFLISFYEKMQSDKGSIPDRFSAQQFSDYHSELNMSSLELGDSALYFCASSELAIGEDEQFFGPGTRLTVL.

The rearrangement uses TRBV14 and TRBJ2-1; D is ambiguous. V lost 4 bases and J lost 5, with 3 bases in between. The CDR3 extends over 11 amino acids. Germline values: CDR1 SGHDN, CDR2 FVKESK. Here the CDR3 DNA reads TGTGCCAGCAGCCTAAACAATGAGCAGTTCTTC. Protein product: CASSLNNEQFF.

The V gene is TRBV19, the J gene TRBJ1-2; D gene uncertain. This CDR3 contains 13 residues. V was cut by 3 bases and J by 3 bases, with 8 bases left in between. Germline CDR1 reads LNHDA; CDR2 reads SQIVND (reference sequence). The CDR3 bases are TGTGCCAGTAGTATGATGGAGGACTATGGCTACACCTTC. It encodes CASSMMEDYGYTF.

This chain uses TRBV11-2 with TRBJ2-5; the D gene is possibly TRBD2 (6 bases). The CDR3 extends over 14 amino acids. Germline loops: CDR1 SGHAT, CDR2 FQNNGV. The V end was cut by 2 bases, the J end by 1 base, with 8 bases between. CDR3 amino acids: CASSLNSGQETQYF. CDR3 coding DNA: TGTGCCAGCAGCTTAAATAGCGGCCAAGAGACCCAGTACTTC.

The chain has TRBV7-9 and TRBJ1-5; 11 positions agree with TRBD1. The V gene's germline CDR1 is SEHNR and CDR2 FQNEAQ (reference sequence). V dropped 5 bases and J dropped 12; count of bases not matched to a gene: 3. The CDR3 contains 12 residues. In DNA, the CDR3 is TGTGCCAGCAGCCTAGGGACAGGGGGCCAGCATTTT. This gives the protein CASSLGTGGQHF.

The V and J genes are TRBV27 and TRBJ1-4; 8 bases are a match to TRBD1. With 7 bases clipped from V and 5 bases from J, the junction kept 9 bases outside the gene matches. The CDR3 covers 15 residues. Germline lookup yields CDR1 MNHEY and CDR2 SMNVEV (reference sequence). CDR3 protein: CASTKRTGRNEKLFF. CDR3 DNA sequence: TGTGCCAGCACCAAGAGGACAGGGAGAAATGAAAAACTGTTTTTT.

This chain connects TRBV9 to TRBJ2-3, with TRBD2 matching 9 bases. This CDR3 has 14 amino acids. Germline lookup yields CDR1 SGDLS and CDR2 YYNGEE. Losses at the gene ends were 5 bases for V and 6 bases for J; bases not matched to a gene: 7. The CDR3 reads CASRRGGAPDTQYF. The CDR3 bases are TGTGCCAGCAGGCGGGGGGGAGCACCGGATACGCAGTATTTT. Filled out from reference TRBV9 and TRBJ2-3, the complete variable domain reads DSGVTQTPKHLITATGQRVTLRCSPRSGDLSVYWYQQSLDQGLQFLIQYYNGEERAKGNILERFSAQQFPDLHSELNLSSLELGDSALYFCASRRGGAPDTQYFGPGTRLTVL.

The V gene is TRBV5-1, the J gene TRBJ2-1; 7 bases align to TRBD2. Germline lookup yields CDR1 SGHRS and CDR2 YFSETQ. Trimming cost V 0 bases and J 5 bases; bases outside gene matches: 8. The CDR3 is 16 residues long. The CDR3 coding sequence is TGCGCCAGCAGCTTGGGGTGGCTAGCGGTGAACAATGAGCAGTTCTTC. This translates into CASSLGWLAVNNEQFF.

In this sample, this clone turned up a few times. This rearrangement joins TRBV23-1 to TRBJ2-7; possibly TRBD1 for D (6 bases). TRBV23-1 is classed as an ORF, of uncertain function. Trimming stripped 2 bases from V and 3 bases from J, with 17 bases between. The CDR3 totals 16 residues. The CDR3 loop reads CASSQTPGHHRYEQYF. CDR3 coding DNA: TGCGCCAGCAGTCAAACGCCGGGACACCACCGCTACGAGCAGTACTTC.

The chain is built from TRBV18 and TRBJ1-4; 11 bases agree with TRBD1. From germline, CDR1 is KGHSH and CDR2 LQKENI. The CDR3 runs to 15 residues. V gave up 3 bases and J gave up 7 bases; unmatched junction bases: 4. The CDR3 nucleotides read TGTGCCAGCTCACCTCCCGGGACAGGGGGTGAAAAACTGTTTTTT. The encoded protein is CASSPPGTGGEKLFF. The entire variable domain, with the rest obtained from reference TRBV18 and TRBJ1-4, is as follows: NAGVMQNPRHLVRRRGQEARLRCSPMKGHSHVYWYRQLPEEGLKFMVYLQKENIIDESGMPKERFSAEFPKEGPSILRIQQVVRGDSAAYFCASSPPGTGGEKLFFGSGTQLSVL.

V usage is TRBV6-1 and J usage is TRBJ2-5; 9 bases are a match to TRBD1. The V gene end was trimmed by 4 bases and the J gene end by 2 bases; junction bases not matched to a gene: 5. Germline CDR1 and CDR2: MNHNS and SASEGT. This CDR3 contains 15 residues. CDR3 loop: CASSGQGGLQETQYF. In DNA form, the CDR3 reads TGTGCCAGCAGTGGACAGGGGGGTTTACAAGAGACCCAGTACTTC.

This rearrangement joins TRBV7-3 to TRBJ2-1, with TRBD2 identical over 12 bases. This CDR3 comprises 15 residues. V was pared by 5 bases and J by 9 bases, with 8 bases of the junction left unmatched. The germline CDR1 and CDR2 sequences are SGHTA and FQGTGA. The DNA of the CDR3 is TGTGCCAGCAGCGCCGGACTAGCGGGATTTACTGAGCAGTTCTTC. It encodes CASSAGLAGFTEQFF. Looking up the rest from reference TRBV7-3 and TRBJ2-1 gives the full variable domain: GAGVSQTPSNKVTEKGKYVELRCDPISGHTALYWYRQSLGQGPEFLIYFQGTGAADDSGLPNDRFFAVRPEGSVSTLKIQRTERGDSAVYLCASSAGLAGFTEQFFGPGTRLTVL.

Only one count was recorded for this clone. The chain combines TRBV27 with TRBJ2-3; D possibly corresponds to TRBD2 (6 bases). Germline-derived CDR1 and CDR2 are MNHEY and SMNVEV (reference sequence). V was cut by 5 bases and J by 0 bases, with 9 bases left in between. The length of the CDR3 is 14 residues. CDR3 in DNA: TGTGCCAGCAGTATAGCGGATAGCACAGATACGCAGTATTTT. This codes for CASSIADSTDTQYF.

This clone was detected a few times. The chain couples TRBV18 to TRBJ1-2; tentative D call: TRBD1 (5 bases). The CDR3 covers 15 residues. Germline CDR1 is KGHSH and CDR2 is LQKENI. V was clipped by 0 bases and J by 5 bases, with 13 bases between them. The CDR3 reads CASSPPARDLYGYTF. DNA of the CDR3: TGTGCCAGCTCACCACCGGCCCGGGACTTATATGGCTACACCTTC. The whole variable domain, filled in from reference TRBV18 and TRBJ1-2, reads NAGVMQNPRHLVRRRGQEARLRCSPMKGHSHVYWYRQLPEEGLKFMVYLQKENIIDESGMPKERFSAEFPKEGPSILRIQQVVRGDSAAYFCASSPPARDLYGYTFGSGTRLTVV.

The rearrangement joins TRBV7-9 to TRBJ2-7, with D possibly being TRBD2 (5 bases). Deletions cut 2 bases from V and 4 bases from J, with 12 bases between. The V gene's germline CDR1 is SEHNR and CDR2 FQNEAQ (reference sequence). This CDR3 has 14 amino acids. The CDR3 loop is CASSLREVFYEQYF. Here the CDR3 DNA reads TGTGCCAGCAGCTTACGGGAAGTATTTTACGAGCAGTACTTC.

The chain uses TRBV18 and TRBJ1-2; D remains unclear. The CDR3 length is 15 residues. The V end was cut by 6 bases, the J end by 0 bases, with 14 bases between. Per the germline V gene, CDR1 is KGHSH and CDR2 is LQKENI. The CDR3 DNA follows: TGTGCCAGCTCCCCCTGGGAGGCAGCTAACTATGGCTACACCTTC. It yields the protein CASSPWEAANYGYTF.

The rearrangement links TRBV4-1 to TRBJ1-6; 9 nucleotides agree with TRBD1. Germline V gene sequence: CDR1 MGHRA, CDR2 YSYEKL. Trimming removed 0 bases from V and 4 bases from J; junction bases left unmatched: 7. CDR3 length: 18 amino acids. The CDR3 sequence is CASSQDNTGQGYNSPLHF. The CDR3 DNA follows: TGCGCCAGCAGCCAAGATAATACGGGACAGGGATATAATTCACCCCTCCACTTT.

The chain recombines TRBV6-1 with TRBJ2-7, with D unclear. Deletions cut 0 bases from V and 0 bases from J, with 9 bases between. CDR1 and CDR2 (germline): MNHNS, SASEGT. This CDR3 is built from 15 residues. CDR3 coding DNA: TGTGCCAGCAGTGAAGCGCTCGTCAGCTCCTACGAGCAGTACTTC. Amino acids: CASSEALVSSYEQYF.